The rows below give T cell receptor beta chains drawn from one sample of a study of blood T cell repertoires in COVID-19. Sequencing used immunoSEQ multiplex PCR; TCRdb keeps in-frame clones, though not all of them. The data contain 150,000 or so clones, roughly 81% of them singletons. Sequencing was performed on peripheral blood. These receptors were obtained from a woman between 50 and 59 years old with COVID-19, enrolled during active disease. Both conserved end residues are part of each CDR3. The D gene is left open where the match is weak. The size entry is marked missing in some rows and otherwise reads once, few, many or a size class.

CDR3 DNA: TGTGCCAGCAGTCTAGGGACACCTAGCAATCAGCCCCAGCATTTT
CDR3 protein: CASSLGTPSNQPQHF
V gene: TRBV28
J gene: TRBJ1-5
clone size: .
D gene: .

CDR3 DNA: TGTGCCAGCAGCGTTACAGTGAACACTGAAGCTTTCTTT
CDR3 protein: CASSVTVNTEAFF
V gene: TRBV9
J gene: TRBJ1-1
clone size: .
D gene: .

CDR3 DNA: TGTGCCAGCAGCGTTACAGCGGGGGGCCGTGAGCAGTTCTTC
CDR3 protein: CASSVTAGGREQFF
V gene: TRBV9
J gene: TRBJ2-1
clone size: .
D gene: TRBD2

CDR3 DNA: TGTGCCAGCAGCTTAGGGGCTGCAACCAAAAACATTCAGTACTTC
CDR3 protein: CASSLGAATKNIQYF
V gene: TRBV7-2
J gene: TRBJ2-4
clone size: .
D gene: .

CDR3 DNA: TGTGCCAGCAGTTTAGGGGTTCTTGGGGGGGTGAACACCGGGGAGCTGTTTTTT
CDR3 protein: CASSLGVLGGVNTGELFF
V gene: TRBV27
J gene: TRBJ2-2
clone size: .
D gene: TRBD2

CDR3 DNA: TGTGCCAGCAGCGTTGGACAGGGTGTCCACAATGAGCAGTTCTTC
CDR3 protein: CASSVGQGVHNEQFF
V gene: TRBV9
J gene: TRBJ2-1
clone size: .
D gene: TRBD1

CDR3 DNA: TGCGCCAGCAGCCGGGACAGAGAGAACACCGGGGAGCTGTTTTTT
CDR3 protein: CASSRDRENTGELFF
V gene: TRBV5-1
J gene: TRBJ2-2
clone size: .
D gene: TRBD1

CDR3 DNA: TGTGCCAGCAGTTTAAGACGTGGGACTAGCACCAAAGAGACCCAGTACTTC
CDR3 protein: CASSLRRGTSTKETQYF
V gene: TRBV28
J gene: TRBJ2-5
clone size: .
D gene: TRBD2

CDR3 DNA: TGTGCCATCAGTGAGTCGGGAGCTAACTATGGCTACACCTTC
CDR3 protein: CAISESGANYGYTF
V gene: TRBV10-3
J gene: TRBJ1-2
clone size: .
D gene: .

CDR3 DNA: TGTGCCAGCAGCTCCGGACAGGGAACCGAGCAGTACTTC
CDR3 protein: CASSSGQGTEQYF
V gene: TRBV27
J gene: TRBJ2-7
clone size: .
D gene: TRBD1

CDR3 DNA: TGTGCCACAGGGAAGGGGCAGGGGGTCACCGGGGAGCTGTTTTTT
CDR3 protein: CATGKGQGVTGELFF
V gene: TRBV2
J gene: TRBJ2-2
clone size: .
D gene: TRBD1

CDR3 DNA: TGTGCCGTCGGAGCGGGGGGGGTCACAGATACGCAGTATTTT
CDR3 protein: CAVGAGGVTDTQYF
V gene: TRBV19
J gene: TRBJ2-3
clone size: .
D gene: TRBD2

CDR3 DNA: TGTGCCTGGAGTGACAGGCTCTCCTACGAGCAGTACTTC
CDR3 protein: CAWSDRLSYEQYF
V gene: TRBV30
J gene: TRBJ2-7
clone size: .
D gene: .

CDR3 DNA: TGTGCCAGCAGTTACTCGGGGACTGGAGACTCAGAGTTCTTC
CDR3 protein: CASSYSGTGDSEFF
V gene: TRBV6-5
J gene: TRBJ2-1
clone size: once
D gene: .

CDR3 DNA: TGTGCCAGCAGTTTTACAGGTACAACTAATGAAAAACTGTTTTTT
CDR3 protein: CASSFTGTTNEKLFF
V gene: TRBV28
J gene: TRBJ1-4
clone size: .
D gene: .

CDR3 DNA: TGTGCCAGCAGCCAAGATTCAGGGAATTCACCCCTCCACTTT
CDR3 protein: CASSQDSGNSPLHF
V gene: TRBV3-1/TRBV3-2
J gene: TRBJ1-6
clone size: .
D gene: .

CDR3 DNA: TGTGCCAGCAGCCAGACAGGGTGGGGTGAAAAACTGTTTTTT
CDR3 protein: CASSQTGWGEKLFF
V gene: TRBV7-9
J gene: TRBJ1-4
clone size: once
D gene: TRBD1

CDR3 DNA: TGTGCCAGCGGGGACAGGGGGCTTGGCTACACCTTC
CDR3 protein: CASGDRGLGYTF
V gene: TRBV3-1/TRBV3-2
J gene: TRBJ1-2
clone size: few
D gene: TRBD1

CDR3 DNA: TGTGCCAGCAGCTTAGGTTCAGGGATAGCCAAAAACATTCAGTACTTC
CDR3 protein: CASSLGSGIAKNIQYF
V gene: TRBV7-2
J gene: TRBJ2-4
clone size: .
D gene: .

CDR3 DNA: TGTGCCAGCTGCGATAGCACAGATACGCAGTATTTT
CDR3 protein: CASCDSTDTQYF
V gene: TRBV7-9
J gene: TRBJ2-3
clone size: .
D gene: .

CDR3 DNA: TGTGCCAGCAGCTTATGGACAGGGGAGGGAGATACGCAGTATTTT
CDR3 protein: CASSLWTGEGDTQYF
V gene: TRBV11-3
J gene: TRBJ2-3
clone size: once
D gene: TRBD1

CDR3 DNA: TGTGCCAGCAGCAAAGGGAAGATTGGACAGGGGGCTACGGACTATGGCTACACCTTC
CDR3 protein: CASSKGKIGQGATDYGYTF
V gene: TRBV21-1
J gene: TRBJ1-2
clone size: .
D gene: .

CDR3 DNA: TGTGCCAGCAGTCCCCAATGGACTAGCGGGGGGGGTGAGACCCAGTACTTC
CDR3 protein: CASSPQWTSGGGETQYF
V gene: TRBV6-6
J gene: TRBJ2-5
clone size: once
D gene: TRBD2

CDR3 DNA: TGTGCCAGCAGCTTACCCAGCGGGGCCGGCACAGATACGCAGTATTTT
CDR3 protein: CASSLPSGAGTDTQYF
V gene: TRBV7-2
J gene: TRBJ2-3
clone size: .
D gene: TRBD2

CDR3 DNA: TGTGCCAGCAGCTCCGGGACAGCTAAAGAAGCTTTCTTT
CDR3 protein: CASSSGTAKEAFF
V gene: TRBV13
J gene: TRBJ1-1
clone size: .
D gene: TRBD1

CDR3 DNA: TGTGCCAGTGGGCGACAGAACACTGAAGCTTTCTTT
CDR3 protein: CASGRQNTEAFF
V gene: TRBV19
J gene: TRBJ1-1
clone size: .
D gene: .

CDR3 DNA: TGTGCCAGCAGCCTTTTAGCGGACGAGCAGCCCCAGCATTTT
CDR3 protein: CASSLLADEQPQHF
V gene: TRBV3-1/TRBV3-2
J gene: TRBJ1-5
clone size: .
D gene: .

CDR3 DNA: TGTGCCAGCAGCGCCGGTCCTGAAGCTTTCTTT
CDR3 protein: CASSAGPEAFF
V gene: TRBV5-6
J gene: TRBJ1-1
clone size: .
D gene: .

CDR3 DNA: TGTGCCAGCAGCCCGGTAGCGGGGTCCGTCTCCTACAATGAGCAGTTCTTC
CDR3 protein: CASSPVAGSVSYNEQFF
V gene: TRBV3-1/TRBV3-2
J gene: TRBJ2-1
clone size: .
D gene: TRBD2

CDR3 DNA: TGTGCCATCGCGGACATCCAGAACACTGAAGCTTTCTTT
CDR3 protein: CAIADIQNTEAFF
V gene: TRBV10-3
J gene: TRBJ1-1
clone size: .
D gene: .

CDR3 DNA: TGTGCCATCAAACTAGGGCCTAGCACAGATACGCAGTATTTT
CDR3 protein: CAIKLGPSTDTQYF
V gene: TRBV10-3
J gene: TRBJ2-3
clone size: .
D gene: .

CDR3 DNA: TGTGCCAGCAACGCGGGGATGGCCCCTTACGAGCAGTACTTC
CDR3 protein: CASNAGMAPYEQYF
V gene: TRBV7-9
J gene: TRBJ2-7
clone size: few
D gene: .

CDR3 DNA: TGCGCCAGCAGCTTGGGGCAGTCCTACAATGAGCAGTTCTTC
CDR3 protein: CASSLGQSYNEQFF
V gene: TRBV5-1
J gene: TRBJ2-1
clone size: once
D gene: .

CDR3 DNA: TGTGCCTGGAGTGTTCAGCGCTCAGATACGCAGTATTTT
CDR3 protein: CAWSVQRSDTQYF
V gene: TRBV30
J gene: TRBJ2-3
clone size: .
D gene: .

CDR3 DNA: TGCAGTGCTAGTCGCGGCCGCAATCAGCCCCAGCATTTT
CDR3 protein: CSASRGRNQPQHF
V gene: TRBV20-1
J gene: TRBJ1-5
clone size: .
D gene: .

CDR3 DNA: TGTGCCAGCAGCCACGGGACAGCTAAAGAGACCCAGTACTTC
CDR3 protein: CASSHGTAKETQYF
V gene: TRBV9
J gene: TRBJ2-5
clone size: .
D gene: TRBD1

CDR3 DNA: TGTGCCAGCAAGGGGTCGGGAGATACGCAGTATTTT
CDR3 protein: CASKGSGDTQYF
V gene: TRBV2
J gene: TRBJ2-3
clone size: .
D gene: .

CDR3 DNA: TGTGCCAGCAGCCGGGAGGGTGGAAATCAGCCCCAGCATTTT
CDR3 protein: CASSREGGNQPQHF
V gene: TRBV4-2
J gene: TRBJ1-5
clone size: many
D gene: .

CDR3 DNA: TGCGCCAGCAGCCAAGGGACAGGGGGCGTGAACACTGAAGCTTTCTTT
CDR3 protein: CASSQGTGGVNTEAFF
V gene: TRBV4-3
J gene: TRBJ1-1
clone size: .
D gene: TRBD1

CDR3 DNA: TGTGCCAGCAGTTTATTAGCGGGGGAACAGCGGTTCTTC
CDR3 protein: CASSLLAGEQRFF
V gene: TRBV12-3/TRBV12-4
J gene: TRBJ2-1
clone size: .
D gene: TRBD2

CDR3 DNA: TGTGCCAGCAGCCAAGGTCCCGGGACAGGGCCCTACGAGCAGTACTTC
CDR3 protein: CASSQGPGTGPYEQYF
V gene: TRBV14
J gene: TRBJ2-7
clone size: once
D gene: TRBD1

CDR3 DNA: TGCGCCAGCAGACCCGACAGGGTAAACTATGGCTACACCTTC
CDR3 protein: CASRPDRVNYGYTF
V gene: TRBV5-1
J gene: TRBJ1-2
clone size: .
D gene: TRBD1

CDR3 DNA: TGTGCCAGCAGCCAAGCGGTTCGGCGGGGGGGAAAAGAGACCCAGTACTTC
CDR3 protein: CASSQAVRRGGKETQYF
V gene: TRBV3-1/TRBV3-2
J gene: TRBJ2-5
clone size: .
D gene: TRBD2

CDR3 DNA: TGTGCCAGCAGGGACATGACAGGGGCATACGAGCAGTACTTC
CDR3 protein: CASRDMTGAYEQYF
V gene: TRBV2
J gene: TRBJ2-7
clone size: .
D gene: TRBD1

CDR3 DNA: TGTGCCAGCAGCTTAGCTCGACTAGCGGGGGTGGATGAGCAGTTCTTC
CDR3 protein: CASSLARLAGVDEQFF
V gene: TRBV13
J gene: TRBJ2-1
clone size: .
D gene: TRBD2

CDR3 DNA: TGTGCCAGTGTAACTAGCGGGGGTGGGGAGACCCAGTACTTC
CDR3 protein: CASVTSGGGETQYF
V gene: TRBV25-1
J gene: TRBJ2-5
clone size: .
D gene: TRBD2

CDR3 DNA: TGTGCCAGCAGTTCCCCCCGGGAAAAGGGTGGGAATGAGCAGTTCTTC
CDR3 protein: CASSSPREKGGNEQFF
V gene: TRBV6-5
J gene: TRBJ2-1
clone size: .
D gene: .

CDR3 DNA: TGTGCCAGCAGCTTAGATGGGCAGAAGCAGTACTTC
CDR3 protein: CASSLDGQKQYF
V gene: TRBV7-2
J gene: TRBJ2-7
clone size: .
D gene: .

CDR3 DNA: TGCGCCAGCAGCTTGGGGGACAGCAGCACAGATACGCAGTATTTT
CDR3 protein: CASSLGDSSTDTQYF
V gene: TRBV5-1
J gene: TRBJ2-3
clone size: .
D gene: TRBD1

CDR3 DNA: TGTGCCAGTGGGACAGGGCTAGTATATGGCTACACCTTC
CDR3 protein: CASGTGLVYGYTF
V gene: TRBV27
J gene: TRBJ1-2
clone size: .
D gene: TRBD1

CDR3 DNA: TGTGCCAGCAGTTCCCCAGGGGCGGGGGGGCCACATGAGCAGTTCTTC
CDR3 protein: CASSSPGAGGPHEQFF
V gene: TRBV28
J gene: TRBJ2-1
clone size: .
D gene: TRBD2

CDR3 DNA: TGTGCCAGCAGCGTCCGGGACAGGGGGCTTTCACCCCTCCACTTT
CDR3 protein: CASSVRDRGLSPLHF
V gene: TRBV11-2
J gene: TRBJ1-6
clone size: .
D gene: TRBD1

CDR3 DNA: TGTGCCAGCAGTCGACAGGGCCGGGAGACCCAGTACTTC
CDR3 protein: CASSRQGRETQYF
V gene: TRBV28
J gene: TRBJ2-5
clone size: .
D gene: TRBD1

CDR3 DNA: TGTGCCAGCATGGAGGGGGCAGGGTATGGCTACACCTTC
CDR3 protein: CASMEGAGYGYTF
V gene: TRBV2
J gene: TRBJ1-2
clone size: .
D gene: TRBD1

CDR3 DNA: TGTGCCAGCAACTACAGGGAGTCTGAAAAACTGTTTTTT
CDR3 protein: CASNYRESEKLFF
V gene: TRBV2
J gene: TRBJ1-4
clone size: .
D gene: .

CDR3 DNA: TGCGCCAGCAGCCAATCGTCGGGGACTAGCGGTACCGGGGAGCTGTTTTTT
CDR3 protein: CASSQSSGTSGTGELFF
V gene: TRBV4-1
J gene: TRBJ2-2
clone size: .
D gene: TRBD2

CDR3 DNA: TGTGCCAGCAGCCGAACAAGGACTAGCGGGGGTCTCGGGGAGCTGTTTTTT
CDR3 protein: CASSRTRTSGGLGELFF
V gene: TRBV28
J gene: TRBJ2-2
clone size: .
D gene: TRBD2

CDR3 DNA: TGTGCCAGCAGTCCAGGGTTCGCGGGGGAGACCCAGTACTTC
CDR3 protein: CASSPGFAGETQYF
V gene: TRBV2
J gene: TRBJ2-5
clone size: .
D gene: .

CDR3 DNA: TGCGCCAGCGGAACGGACAGGGAAAACATTCAGTACTTC
CDR3 protein: CASGTDRENIQYF
V gene: TRBV5-1
J gene: TRBJ2-4
clone size: once
D gene: TRBD1

CDR3 DNA: TGTGCCAGCAGTTTTGGCCGAATAGCGGGGGGTTACACCGGGGAGCTGTTTTTT
CDR3 protein: CASSFGRIAGGYTGELFF
V gene: TRBV27
J gene: TRBJ2-2
clone size: .
D gene: TRBD2